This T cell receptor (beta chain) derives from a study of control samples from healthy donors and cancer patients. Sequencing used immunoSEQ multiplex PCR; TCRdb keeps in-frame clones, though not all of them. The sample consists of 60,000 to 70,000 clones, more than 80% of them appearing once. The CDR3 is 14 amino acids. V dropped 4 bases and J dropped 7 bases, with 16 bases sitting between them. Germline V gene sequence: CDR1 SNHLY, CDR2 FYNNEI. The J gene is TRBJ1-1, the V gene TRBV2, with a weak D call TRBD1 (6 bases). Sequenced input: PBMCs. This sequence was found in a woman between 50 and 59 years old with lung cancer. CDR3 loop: CASSALDRLLEAFF. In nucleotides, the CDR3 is TGTGCCAGCAGTGCGCTGGACAGACTCCTTGAAGCTTTCTTT.